This TCR beta chain was recorded in a study of radiotherapy plus CTLA-4 blockade in lung cancer (dated 2018 in TCRdb). Turning to the overall study: Among the enrolled patients, about 19% had an objective response, and about 29% reached disease control. Here is what the overall study found, with its caveats: After treatment with radiotherapy and ipilimumab, TCR clones that originated in tumors expanded in peripheral blood. Early dynamic changes in blood T cell clones, together with increased serum interferon-beta after radiation, were reported as the strongest predictors of response.

This clone occurred once. There is no known antigen for this receptor. No base qualities exist here, and no much larger clone lies one base off it. CDR1 and CDR2, per the germline V gene (reference sequence), are MNHNY and SVGAGI. The CDR3 measures 13 amino acids from cysteine to phenylalanine. Only the CDR3 part of the read is kept: 39 bases, read in frame from the first base. V is cut by 4 bases and J by 0 bases, and the space between the germline ends is 6 bases. The library was prepared using the immunoSEQ multiplex PCR assay. In TCRdb, the immuneACCESS table is reduced to in-frame sequences with V and J assigned. These tables do not hold every clone; where another copy was compared, an unresolved V gene accounts for under half, and the others remain unexplained. This sample gives roughly 24,000 clones in total; roughly 79% of them show up just once. The ten largest clonotypes hold 20% to 25% of the sample.

Focal radiation therapy combined with CTLA-4 blockade (ipilimumab) was tested in patients with chemo-refractory metastatic non-small-cell lung cancer. Here the chain combines TRBV6-6 and TRBJ1-1; no D gene is confidently identified. The clonotype was recovered from a human donor with non-small cell lung cancer that progressed on radiotherapy plus ipilimumab. Here the sequenced sample was peripheral blood, taken from a patient treated with radiotherapy plus ipilimumab. The DNA sequence is given as TGTGCCAGCAGTTGGACCCTGAACACTGAAGCTTTCTTT. Its coded protein is CASSWTLNTEAFF.